A selection of T cell receptor beta chains follows, all from one sample in a study of technical replicates of blood from four donors. Libraries were prepared by immunoSEQ multiplex PCR; TCRdb keeps only in-frame clonotypes and omits some of them. The table records under 50,000 clones, around 96% of them present only once. The sequenced material came from T cells isolated from PBMCs. All receptors derive from a human donor in good health. The CDR3 runs from the conserved cysteine through the conserved F or W. A D gene is named only where the DNA matches it firmly. Clone size is stated in some rows and not others, as once, few, many or a class when expanded.

TRBV7-6,TRBJ1-2,TRBD1,once,CASSLTVTGGFPQNYGYTF,TGTGCCAGCAGCTTAACCGTGACAGGGGGCTTCCCCCAAAACTATGGCTACACCTTC
TRBV9,TRBJ1-1,TRBD1,-,CASSPTGVAEAFF,TGTGCCAGCAGCCCGACAGGGGTTGCTGAAGCTTTCTTT
TRBV28,TRBJ2-2,-,-,CASSFSSLRTGELFF,TGTGCCAGCAGTTTTAGTTCCCTTCGAACCGGGGAGCTGTTTTTT
TRBV10-1,TRBJ1-5,-,-,CATRGHQPQHF,TGCGCCACCAGGGGCCATCAGCCCCAGCATTTT
TRBV7-2,TRBJ1-3,TRBD1,-,CASSELGQAGNTIYF,TGTGCCAGCAGCGAACTGGGACAGGCCGGAAACACCATATATTTT
TRBV27,TRBJ1-5,-,-,CASSLSQYNQPQHF,TGTGCCAGCAGTTTATCACAGTACAATCAGCCCCAGCATTTT
TRBV7-3,TRBJ2-3,TRBD1,-,CASSLTTGGYTDTQYF,TGTGCCAGCAGCTTAACCACAGGGGGCTACACAGATACGCAGTATTTT
TRBV2,TRBJ2-2,-,-,CASGPLRTGELFF,TGTGCCAGCGGGCCTCTCCGCACCGGGGAGCTGTTTTTT
TRBV5-6,TRBJ1-3,-,once,CASSFNRWSGNTIYF,TGTGCCAGCAGCTTTAACAGGTGGTCTGGAAACACCATATATTTT
TRBV7-2,TRBJ1-2,-,-,CASRGEGYGYTF,TGTGCCAGCAGGGGGGAGGGCTATGGCTACACCTTC
TRBV5-4,TRBJ2-3,TRBD2,-,CASSLPGTSEDTQYF,TGTGCCAGCAGCTTACCCGGGACTAGCGAAGATACGCAGTATTTT
TRBV29-1,TRBJ1-1,-,-,CSATRGSVTEAFF,TGCAGCGCCACGAGGGGGTCGGTTACTGAAGCTTTCTTT
TRBV14,TRBJ2-5,-,-,CASSLTVTRFQETQYF,TGTGCCAGCAGCCTCACGGTGACTCGTTTTCAAGAGACCCAGTACTTC
TRBV2,TRBJ1-3,-,-,CASRSGYGTIYF,TGTGCCAGCAGGTCAGGGTACGGCACCATATATTTT
TRBV7-2,TRBJ1-5,-,-,CASSLFGPGSNQPQHF,TGTGCCAGCAGCTTATTTGGTCCAGGTAGCAATCAGCCCCAGCATTTT
TRBV25-1,TRBJ2-7,-,-,CASSPNFGGGRGSYEQYF,TGTGCCAGCAGTCCTAATTTCGGGGGCGGGAGAGGAAGCTACGAGCAGTACTTC
TRBV10-3,TRBJ1-5,TRBD1,-,CAISETGEVDQPQHF,TGTGCCATCAGTGAGACAGGGGAGGTGGATCAGCCCCAGCATTTT
TRBV10-3,TRBJ2-3,-,-,CAMGDFGADTQYF,TGTGCCATGGGGGACTTTGGGGCAGATACGCAGTATTTT
TRBV7-9,TRBJ2-5,TRBD1,-,CASSLGQRQETQYF,TGTGCCAGCAGCTTGGGACAGCGACAAGAGACCCAGTACTTC
TRBV7-2,TRBJ2-2,TRBD1,-,CASSPDRASNTGELFF,TGTGCCAGCAGCCCGGACAGGGCTTCGAACACCGGGGAGCTGTTTTTT
TRBV5-6,TRBJ2-7,-,once,CASSSGNREQYF,TGTGCCAGCAGCTCGGGAAATAGGGAGCAGTACTTC
TRBV30,TRBJ2-7,TRBD2,-,CAWSPGLASSYEQYF,TGTGCCTGGAGCCCGGGACTAGCTAGCTCCTACGAGCAGTACTTC
TRBV30,TRBJ2-7,TRBD2,-,CAWSETSGSSEQYF,TGTGCCTGGAGTGAGACTAGCGGGAGCAGCGAGCAGTACTTC
TRBV2,TRBJ1-1,-,-,CASSELRNTEAFF,TGTGCCAGCAGTGAACTACGGAACACTGAAGCTTTCTTT
TRBV19,TRBJ2-1,TRBD2,-,CASSTRTSGSSDEQFF,TGTGCCAGTAGTACCCGGACTAGCGGGAGTTCAGATGAGCAGTTCTTC
TRBV11-2,TRBJ2-5,TRBD2,-,CASSLGLAGVETQYF,TGTGCCAGCAGCTTAGGACTAGCGGGAGTAGAGACCCAGTACTTC
TRBV25-1,TRBJ1-1,TRBD1,-,CASGQGTEAFF,TGTGCCAGCGGACAGGGGACTGAAGCTTTCTTT
TRBV7-9,TRBJ2-3,-,-,CASSSGLAGGTDTQYF,TGTGCCAGCAGTTCTGGACTGGCAGGGGGGACAGATACGCAGTATTTT
TRBV18,TRBJ2-5,-,-,CASSVVVGETQYF,TGTGCCAGCTCGGTTGTGGTGGGCGAGACCCAGTACTTC
TRBV5-1,TRBJ1-2,TRBD1,-,CASRSTGDYGYTF,TGCGCCAGCAGATCGACAGGGGACTATGGCTACACCTTC
TRBV7-2,TRBJ2-2,TRBD2,-,CASSFSQLIAGGPNLFF,TGTGCCAGCAGCTTTAGCCAGCTTATAGCGGGAGGGCCGAACCTGTTTTTT